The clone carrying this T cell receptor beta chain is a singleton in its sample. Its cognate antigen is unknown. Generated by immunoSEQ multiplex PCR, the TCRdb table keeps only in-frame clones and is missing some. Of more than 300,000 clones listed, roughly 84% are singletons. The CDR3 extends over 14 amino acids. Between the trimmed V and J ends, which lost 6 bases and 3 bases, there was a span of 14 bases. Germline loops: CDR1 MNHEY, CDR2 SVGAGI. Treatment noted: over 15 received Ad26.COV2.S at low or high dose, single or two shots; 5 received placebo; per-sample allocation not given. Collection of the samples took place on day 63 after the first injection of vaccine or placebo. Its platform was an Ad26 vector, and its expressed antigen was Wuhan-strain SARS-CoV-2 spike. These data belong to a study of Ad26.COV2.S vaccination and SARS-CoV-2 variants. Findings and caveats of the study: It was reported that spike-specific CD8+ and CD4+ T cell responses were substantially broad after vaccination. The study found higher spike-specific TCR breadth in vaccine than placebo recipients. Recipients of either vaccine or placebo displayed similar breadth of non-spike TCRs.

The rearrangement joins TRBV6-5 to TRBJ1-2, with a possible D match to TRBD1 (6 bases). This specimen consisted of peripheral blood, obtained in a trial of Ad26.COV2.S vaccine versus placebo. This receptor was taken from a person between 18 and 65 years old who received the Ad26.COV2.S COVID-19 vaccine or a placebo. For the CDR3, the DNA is TGTGCCAGCAGATCTTCACAGGGACACTATGGCTACACCTTC. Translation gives CASRSSQGHYGYTF.